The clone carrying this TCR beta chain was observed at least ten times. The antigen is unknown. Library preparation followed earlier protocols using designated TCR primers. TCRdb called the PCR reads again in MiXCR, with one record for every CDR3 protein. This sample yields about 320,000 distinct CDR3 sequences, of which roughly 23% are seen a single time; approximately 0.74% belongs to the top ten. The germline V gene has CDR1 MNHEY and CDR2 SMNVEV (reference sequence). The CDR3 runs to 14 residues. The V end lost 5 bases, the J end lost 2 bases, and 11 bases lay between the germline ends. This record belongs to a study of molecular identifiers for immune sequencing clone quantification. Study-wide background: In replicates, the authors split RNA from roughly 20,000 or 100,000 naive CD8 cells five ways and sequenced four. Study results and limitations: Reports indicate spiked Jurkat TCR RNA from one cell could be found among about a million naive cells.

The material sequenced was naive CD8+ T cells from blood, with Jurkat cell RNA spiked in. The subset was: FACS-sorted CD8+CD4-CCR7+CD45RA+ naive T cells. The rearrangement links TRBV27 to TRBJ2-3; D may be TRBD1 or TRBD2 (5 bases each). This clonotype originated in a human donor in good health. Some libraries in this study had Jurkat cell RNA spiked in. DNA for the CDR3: TGTGCCAGCAGTAACGGGGCCCTCACAGATACGCAGTATTTT. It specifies CASSNGALTDTQYF.